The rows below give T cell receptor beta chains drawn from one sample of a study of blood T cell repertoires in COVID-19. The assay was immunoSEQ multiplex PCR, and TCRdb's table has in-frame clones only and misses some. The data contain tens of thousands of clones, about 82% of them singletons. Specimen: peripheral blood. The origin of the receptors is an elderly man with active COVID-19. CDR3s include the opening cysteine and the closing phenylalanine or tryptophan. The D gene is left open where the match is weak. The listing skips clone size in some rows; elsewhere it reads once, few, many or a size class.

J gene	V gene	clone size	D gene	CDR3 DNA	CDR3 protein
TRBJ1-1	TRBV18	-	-	TGTGCCAGCTCCCCGGTAAATCGTCGGTCGGACACTGAAGCTTTCTTT	CASSPVNRRSDTEAFF
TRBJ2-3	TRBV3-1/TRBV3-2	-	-	TGTGCCAGCAGCCAAACCTCCGGGACAAACCTACCCACAGATACGCAGTATTTT	CASSQTSGTNLPTDTQYF
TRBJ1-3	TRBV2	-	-	TGTGCCAGCACCGAACAGGGCTACTCTGGAAACACCATATATTTT	CASTEQGYSGNTIYF
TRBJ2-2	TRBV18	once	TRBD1	TGTGCCAGCTCACCCAGACAGGGGGACACCGGGGAGCTGTTTTTT	CASSPRQGDTGELFF
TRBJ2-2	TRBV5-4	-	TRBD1	TGTGCCAGCAGCTTGGTGGGGACAGGGGTCGCCGGGGAGCTGTTTTTT	CASSLVGTGVAGELFF
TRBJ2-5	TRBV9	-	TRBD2	TGTGCCAGCAGGCCGGGACTAGCGGGGAACCAAGAGACCCAGTACTTC	CASRPGLAGNQETQYF
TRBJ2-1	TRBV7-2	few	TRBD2	TGTGCCAGCAGCCAGACTAGCGGGGGCTACAATGAGCAGTTCTTC	CASSQTSGGYNEQFF
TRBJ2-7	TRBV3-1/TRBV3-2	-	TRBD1	TGTGCCAGGACTGGACAGGGGGCCTACGAGCAGTACTTC	CARTGQGAYEQYF
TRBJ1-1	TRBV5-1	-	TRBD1	TGCGCCAGCAGCCGGGGACAGGCAGGTTTCACTGAAGCTTTCTTT	CASSRGQAGFTEAFF
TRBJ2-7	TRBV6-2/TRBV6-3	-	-	TGTGCCAGCAGTTGGGCAGGGAGGTCGTACGAGCAGTACTTC	CASSWAGRSYEQYF
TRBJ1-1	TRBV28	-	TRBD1	TGTGCCAGCAGTTTGTGGGACAGTGAAGCTTTCTTT	CASSLWDSEAFF
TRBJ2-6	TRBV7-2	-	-	TGTGCCAGCAGCCGTCCGGGGGGGGCCAACGTCCTGACTTTC	CASSRPGGANVLTF
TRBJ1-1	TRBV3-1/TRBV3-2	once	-	TGTGCCAGCAGCCAAGCCGAGATACAGGGAACTGAAGCTTTCTTT	CASSQAEIQGTEAFF
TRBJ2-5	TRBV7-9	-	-	TGTGCCAGCAGTAAGCAGGGAGGAGAGACCCAGTACTTC	CASSKQGGETQYF
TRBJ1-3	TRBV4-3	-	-	TGCGCCAGCAGCCAGACCAGGTTATCTGGAAACACCATATATTTT	CASSQTRLSGNTIYF
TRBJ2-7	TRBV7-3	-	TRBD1	TGTGCCAGCAGCTTAAGCCAGGGGGCTGGGTACGAGCAGTACTTC	CASSLSQGAGYEQYF
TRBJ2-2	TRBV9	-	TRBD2	TGTGCCAGCAGCGTAGGGACTAGCGGTCCAACCGGGGAGCTGTTTTTT	CASSVGTSGPTGELFF
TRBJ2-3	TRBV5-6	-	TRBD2	TGTGCCAGCAACCTTATTCTAGCGGGAGTGGGGGATACGCAGTATTTT	CASNLILAGVGDTQYF
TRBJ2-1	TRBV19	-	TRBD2	TGTGCCAGTAGTGCCAGCGGGACGGCTAGCTTTGAGCAGTTCTTC	CASSASGTASFEQFF
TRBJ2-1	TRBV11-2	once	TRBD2	TGTGCCAGCAGCATTAGCGGGAGGCCCACGAATGAGCAGTTCTTC	CASSISGRPTNEQFF
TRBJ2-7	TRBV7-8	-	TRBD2	TGTGCCAGCAGCTTAGCGCCGGGGGGCGAGCAGTACTTC	CASSLAPGGEQYF
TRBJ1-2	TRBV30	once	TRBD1	TGTGCCTGTTCGGACAGGTTCTATGGCTACACCTTC	CACSDRFYGYTF